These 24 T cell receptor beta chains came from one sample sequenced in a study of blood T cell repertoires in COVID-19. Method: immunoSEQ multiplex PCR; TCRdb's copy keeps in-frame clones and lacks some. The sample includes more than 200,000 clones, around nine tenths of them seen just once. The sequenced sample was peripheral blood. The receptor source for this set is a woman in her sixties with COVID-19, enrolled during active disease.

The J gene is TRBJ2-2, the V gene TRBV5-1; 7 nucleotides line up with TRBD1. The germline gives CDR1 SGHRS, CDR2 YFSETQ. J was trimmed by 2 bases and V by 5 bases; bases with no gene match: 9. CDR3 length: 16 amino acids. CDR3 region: CASRLPGQRNTGELFF. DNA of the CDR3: TGCGCCAGCAGACTTCCGGGACAGAGAAACACCGGGGAGCTGTTTTTT.

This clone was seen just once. The CDR3 region has the DNA TGCGCCAGCAGCTACCGACCTAGCGGGGACCAAGAGACCCAGTACTTC. Its protein product is CASSYRPSGDQETQYF. The rearrangement uses TRBV5-1 and TRBJ2-5; TRBD2 matches 9 bases. The CDR3 is made up of 16 amino acids. Losses at the gene ends were 3 bases for V and 0 bases for J; bases not matched to a gene: 6. Germline V CDR1 and CDR2: SGHRS, YFSETQ. Looking up the rest from reference TRBV5-1 and TRBJ2-5 gives the full variable domain: KAGVTQTPRYLIKTRGQQVTLSCSPISGHRSVSWYQQTPGQGLQFLFEYFSETQRNKGNFPGRFSGRQFSNSRSEMNVSTLELGDSALYLCASSYRPSGDQETQYFGPGTRLLVL.

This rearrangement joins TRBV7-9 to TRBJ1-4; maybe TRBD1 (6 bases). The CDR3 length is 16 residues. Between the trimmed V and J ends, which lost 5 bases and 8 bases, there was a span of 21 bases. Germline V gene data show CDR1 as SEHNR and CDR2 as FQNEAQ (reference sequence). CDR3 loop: CASSHLRQAVGEKLFF. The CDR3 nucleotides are TGTGCCAGCAGCCACCTCCGACAGGCCGTGGGCGAAAAACTGTTTTTT.

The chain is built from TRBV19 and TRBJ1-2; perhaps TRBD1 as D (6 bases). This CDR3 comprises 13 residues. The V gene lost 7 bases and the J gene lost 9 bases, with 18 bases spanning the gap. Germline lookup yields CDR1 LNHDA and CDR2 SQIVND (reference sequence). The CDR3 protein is CASTTDSRLRYTF. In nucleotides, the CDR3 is TGTGCCAGTACCACGGACAGCCGCCTGCGCTACACCTTC. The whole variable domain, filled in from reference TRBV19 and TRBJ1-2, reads DGGITQSPKYLFRKEGQNVTLSCEQNLNHDAMYWYRQDPGQGLRLIYYSQIVNDFQKGDIAEGYSVSREKKESFPLTVTSAQKNPTAFYLCASTTDSRLRYTFGSGTRLTVV.

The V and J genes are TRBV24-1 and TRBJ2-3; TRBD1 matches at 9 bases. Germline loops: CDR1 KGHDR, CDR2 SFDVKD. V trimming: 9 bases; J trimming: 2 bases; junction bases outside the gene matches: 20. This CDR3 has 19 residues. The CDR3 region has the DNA TGTGCCACCGGAGCCCTTGGACTGGGACAGGGCCAAGACACAGATACGCAGTATTTT. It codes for CATGALGLGQGQDTDTQYF.

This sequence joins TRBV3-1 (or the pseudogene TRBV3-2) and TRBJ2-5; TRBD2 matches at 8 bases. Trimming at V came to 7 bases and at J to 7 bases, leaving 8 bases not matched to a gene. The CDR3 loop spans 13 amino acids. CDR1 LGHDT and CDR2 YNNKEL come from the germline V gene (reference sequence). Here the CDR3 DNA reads TGTGCCAGCACCTTTAGCGGGATATGGACCCAGTACTTC. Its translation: CASTFSGIWTQYF.

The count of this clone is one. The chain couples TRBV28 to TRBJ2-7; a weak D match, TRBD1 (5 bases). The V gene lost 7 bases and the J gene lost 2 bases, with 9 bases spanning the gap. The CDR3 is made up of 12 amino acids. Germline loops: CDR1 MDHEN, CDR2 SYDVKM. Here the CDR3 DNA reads TGTGCCAGCAACAGGAACGCCTACGAGCAGTACTTC. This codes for CASNRNAYEQYF.

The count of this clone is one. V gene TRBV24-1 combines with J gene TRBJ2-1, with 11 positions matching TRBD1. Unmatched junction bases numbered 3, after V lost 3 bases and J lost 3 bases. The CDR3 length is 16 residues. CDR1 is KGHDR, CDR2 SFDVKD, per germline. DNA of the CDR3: TGTGCCACCAGTGATAGGGGGACAGGGGGCTACAATGAGCAGTTCTTC. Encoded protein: CATSDRGTGGYNEQFF.

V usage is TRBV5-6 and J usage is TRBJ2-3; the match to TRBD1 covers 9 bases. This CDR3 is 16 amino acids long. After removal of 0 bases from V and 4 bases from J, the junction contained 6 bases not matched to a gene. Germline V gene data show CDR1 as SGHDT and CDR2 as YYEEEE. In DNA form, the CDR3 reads TGTGCCAGCAGCTTGGTGGGACAGGGACCCGCAGATACGCAGTATTTT. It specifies CASSLVGQGPADTQYF.

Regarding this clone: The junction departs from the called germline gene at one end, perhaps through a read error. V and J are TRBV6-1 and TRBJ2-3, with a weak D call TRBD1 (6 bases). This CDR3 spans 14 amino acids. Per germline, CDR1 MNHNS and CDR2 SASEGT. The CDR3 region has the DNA TGTGCCAGCAGGGAAGGACAGTTCACAGATACGCAGTATTTT. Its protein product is CASREGQFTDTQYF.

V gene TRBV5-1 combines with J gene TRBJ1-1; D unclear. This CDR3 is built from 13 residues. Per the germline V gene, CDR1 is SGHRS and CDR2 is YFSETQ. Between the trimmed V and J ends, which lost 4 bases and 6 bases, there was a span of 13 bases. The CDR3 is CASSTGRVAEAFF. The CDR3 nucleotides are TGCGCCAGCAGCACGGGGAGGGTGGCTGAAGCTTTCTTT. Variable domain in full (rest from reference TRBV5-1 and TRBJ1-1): KAGVTQTPRYLIKTRGQQVTLSCSPISGHRSVSWYQQTPGQGLQFLFEYFSETQRNKGNFPGRFSGRQFSNSRSEMNVSTLELGDSALYLCASSTGRVAEAFFGQGTRLTVV.

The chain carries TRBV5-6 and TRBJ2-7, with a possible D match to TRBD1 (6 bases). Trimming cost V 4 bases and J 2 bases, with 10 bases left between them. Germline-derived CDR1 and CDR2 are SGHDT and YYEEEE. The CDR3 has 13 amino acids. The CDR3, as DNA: TGTGCCAGCAGCGTACAGGGCACCTACGAGCAGTACTTC. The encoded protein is CASSVQGTYEQYF.

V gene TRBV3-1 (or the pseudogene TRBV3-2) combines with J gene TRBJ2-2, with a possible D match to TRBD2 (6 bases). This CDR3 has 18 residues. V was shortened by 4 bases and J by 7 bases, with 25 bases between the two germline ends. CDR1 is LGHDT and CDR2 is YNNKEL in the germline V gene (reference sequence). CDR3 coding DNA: TGTGCCAGCAGCCGGACACGGACTATACGTCTCGAGGTCGGGGAGCTGTTTTTT. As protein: CASSRTRTIRLEVGELFF.

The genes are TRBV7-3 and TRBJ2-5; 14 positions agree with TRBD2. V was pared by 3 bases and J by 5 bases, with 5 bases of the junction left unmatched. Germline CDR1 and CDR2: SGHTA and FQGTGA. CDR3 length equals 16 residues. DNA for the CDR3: TGTGCCAGCAGCTTCGGACTAGCGGGAGGAAGGGAGACCCAGTACTTC. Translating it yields CASSFGLAGGRETQYF.

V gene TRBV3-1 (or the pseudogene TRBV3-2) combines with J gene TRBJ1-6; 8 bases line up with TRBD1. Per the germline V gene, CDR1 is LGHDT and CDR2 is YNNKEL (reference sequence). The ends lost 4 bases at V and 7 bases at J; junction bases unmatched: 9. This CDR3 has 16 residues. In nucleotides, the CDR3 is TGTGCCAGCAGCCTTGCCCAGGGGGCGCAAAATTCACCCCTCCACTTT. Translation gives CASSLAQGAQNSPLHF.

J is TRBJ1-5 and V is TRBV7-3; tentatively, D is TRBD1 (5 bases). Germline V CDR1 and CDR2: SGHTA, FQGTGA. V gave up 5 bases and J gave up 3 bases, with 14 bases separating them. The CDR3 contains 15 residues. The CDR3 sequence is CASSPTGGANQPQHF. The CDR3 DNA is TGTGCCAGCAGCCCGACGGGCGGGGCCAATCAGCCCCAGCATTTT.

Written as DNA, the CDR3 is TGTGCCAGCCGGAAGGGGGCCGGCAATCAGCCCCAGCATTTT. Translated, it gives CASRKGAGNQPQHF. The chain joins TRBV19 to TRBJ1-5; the match to TRBD1 covers 7 bases. The CDR3 length is 14 residues. Germline trimming cut 9 bases from V and 2 bases from J; bases unmatched to any gene: 7. Germline V gene lookup returns CDR1 LNHDA and CDR2 SQIVND (reference sequence).

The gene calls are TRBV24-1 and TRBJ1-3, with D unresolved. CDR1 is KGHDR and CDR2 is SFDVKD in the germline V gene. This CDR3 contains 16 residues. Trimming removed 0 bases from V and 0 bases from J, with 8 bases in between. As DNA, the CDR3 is TGTGCCACCAGTGATTTGGGCAGAAGCTCTGGAAACACCATATATTTT. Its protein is CATSDLGRSSGNTIYF.

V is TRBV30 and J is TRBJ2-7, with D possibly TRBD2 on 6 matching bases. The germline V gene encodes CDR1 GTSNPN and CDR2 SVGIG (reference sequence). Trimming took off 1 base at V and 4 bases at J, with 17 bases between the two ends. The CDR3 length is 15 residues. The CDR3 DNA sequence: TGTGCCTGGAGTGCTGCAGCTGGAGGGATATACGAGCAGTACTTC. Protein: CAWSAAAGGIYEQYF.

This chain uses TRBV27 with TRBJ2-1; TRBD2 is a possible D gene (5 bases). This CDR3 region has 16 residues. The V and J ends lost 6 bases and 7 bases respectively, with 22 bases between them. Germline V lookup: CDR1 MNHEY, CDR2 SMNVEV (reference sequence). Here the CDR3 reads CASRKRVGSSENEQFF. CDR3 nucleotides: TGTGCCAGCAGAAAGAGGGTAGGGTCAAGTGAAAATGAGCAGTTCTTC.

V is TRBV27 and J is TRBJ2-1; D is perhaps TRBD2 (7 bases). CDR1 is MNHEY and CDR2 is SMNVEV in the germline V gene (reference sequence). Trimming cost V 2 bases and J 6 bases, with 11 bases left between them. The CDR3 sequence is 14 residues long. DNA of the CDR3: TGTGCCAGCAGTTTAGGGGGGGCCCCCAATGAGCAGTTCTTC. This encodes CASSLGGAPNEQFF.

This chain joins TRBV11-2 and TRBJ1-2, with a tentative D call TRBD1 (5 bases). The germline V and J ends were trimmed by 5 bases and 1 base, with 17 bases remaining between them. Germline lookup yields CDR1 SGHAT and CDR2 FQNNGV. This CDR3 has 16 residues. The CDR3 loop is CASSPSPKDSNYGYTF. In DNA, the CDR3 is TGTGCCAGCAGCCCGTCCCCGAAAGACAGTAACTATGGCTACACCTTC. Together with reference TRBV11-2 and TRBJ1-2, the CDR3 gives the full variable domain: EAGVAQSPRYKIIEKRQSVAFWCNPISGHATLYWYQQILGQGPKLLIQFQNNGVVDDSQLPKDRFSAERLKGVDSTLKIQPAKLEDSAVYLCASSPSPKDSNYGYTFGSGTRLTVV.

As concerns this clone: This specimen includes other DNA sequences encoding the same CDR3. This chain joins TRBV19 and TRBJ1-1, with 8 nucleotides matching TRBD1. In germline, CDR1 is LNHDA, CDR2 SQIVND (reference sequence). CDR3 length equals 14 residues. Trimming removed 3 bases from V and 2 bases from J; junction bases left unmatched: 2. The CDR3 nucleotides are TGTGCCAGTAGTATTACAGGGGGAAACACTGAAGCTTTCTTT. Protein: CASSITGGNTEAFF.

The DNA of the CDR3 is TGCAGTGCTAGTATTGCGGGATACGTTTCCGATACGCAGTATTTT. Amino acid sequence: CSASIAGYVSDTQYF. The V gene is TRBV20-1, the J gene TRBJ2-3; weak D call: TRBD2 (6 bases). Trimming cost V 3 bases and J 6 bases, with 19 bases left between them. The CDR3 loop spans 15 amino acids. Germline CDR1 reads DFQATT; CDR2 reads SNEGSKA (reference sequence).